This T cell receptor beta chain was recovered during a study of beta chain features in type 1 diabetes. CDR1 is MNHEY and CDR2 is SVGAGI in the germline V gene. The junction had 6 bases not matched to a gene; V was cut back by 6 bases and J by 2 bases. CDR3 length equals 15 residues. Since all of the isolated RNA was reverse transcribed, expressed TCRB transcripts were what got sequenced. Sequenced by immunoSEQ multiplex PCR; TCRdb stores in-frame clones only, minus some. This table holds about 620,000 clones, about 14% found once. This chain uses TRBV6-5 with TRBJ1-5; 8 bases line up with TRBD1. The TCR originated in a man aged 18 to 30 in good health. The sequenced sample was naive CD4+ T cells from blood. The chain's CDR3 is CASRRTGLGNQPQHF. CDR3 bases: TGTGCCAGCAGGCGGACAGGGCTGGGCAATCAGCCCCAGCATTTT.